The clone carrying this T cell receptor (beta chain) has more than one count but fewer than ten. This CDR3 contains 14 residues. The germline V and J ends were trimmed by 2 bases and 2 bases, with 9 bases remaining between them. Germline-derived CDR1 and CDR2 are MNHNY and SVGAGI (reference sequence). This sample is drawn from a study of radiation and T cells in renal cell carcinoma. Produced via immunoSEQ multiplex PCR; TCRdb's table is partial and in-frame only. The sample holds around 180,000 clones, approximately 90% seen once. Time point given: blood 4 weeks post-SBRT, at nephrectomy. The treatment was: 15 Gy SBRT to primary tumor, nephrectomy 4 weeks later.

Sequenced here: blood, sampled from a patient whose treatment included radiotherapy and nephrectomy. This clonotype was obtained from a woman in her forties or fifties with renal cell carcinoma. V gene TRBV6-6 combines with J gene TRBJ1-2; no definite D call. The chain's CDR3 is CASSYPNLNYGYTF. CDR3 sequence (DNA): TGTGCCAGCAGTTACCCGAACTTGAACTATGGCTACACCTTC.